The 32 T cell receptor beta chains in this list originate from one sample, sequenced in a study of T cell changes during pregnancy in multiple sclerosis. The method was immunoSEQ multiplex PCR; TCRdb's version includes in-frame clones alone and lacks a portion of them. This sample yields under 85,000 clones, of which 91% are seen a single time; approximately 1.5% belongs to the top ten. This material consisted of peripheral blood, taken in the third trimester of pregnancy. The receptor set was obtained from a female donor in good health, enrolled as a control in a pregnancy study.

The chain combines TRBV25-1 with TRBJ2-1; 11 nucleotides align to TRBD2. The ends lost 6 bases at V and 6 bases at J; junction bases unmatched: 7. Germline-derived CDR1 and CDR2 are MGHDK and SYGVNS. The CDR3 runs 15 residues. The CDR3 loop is CASRYGTSGFNEQFF. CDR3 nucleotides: TGTGCCAGCAGATACGGGACTAGCGGATTCAATGAGCAGTTCTTC.

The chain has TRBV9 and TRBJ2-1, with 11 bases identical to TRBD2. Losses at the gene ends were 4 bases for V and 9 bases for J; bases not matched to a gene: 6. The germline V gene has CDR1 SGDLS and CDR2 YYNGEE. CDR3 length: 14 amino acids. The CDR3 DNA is TGTGCCAGCAGCTTTAGCGGGGGGGGCGGTGAGCAGTTCTTC. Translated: CASSFSGGGGEQFF.

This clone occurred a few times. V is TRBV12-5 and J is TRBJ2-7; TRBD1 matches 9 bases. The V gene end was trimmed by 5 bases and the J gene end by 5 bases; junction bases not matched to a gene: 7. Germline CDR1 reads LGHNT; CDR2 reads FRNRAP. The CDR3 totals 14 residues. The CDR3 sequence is CASGPRDRVHEQYF. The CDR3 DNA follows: TGTGCTAGTGGTCCAAGGGACAGGGTTCACGAGCAGTACTTC.

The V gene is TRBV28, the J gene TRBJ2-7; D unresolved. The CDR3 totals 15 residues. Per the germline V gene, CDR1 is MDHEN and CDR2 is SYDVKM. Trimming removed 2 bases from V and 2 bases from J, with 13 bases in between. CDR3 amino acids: CASSLIRIGTYEQYF. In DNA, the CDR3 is TGTGCCAGCAGTTTAATCAGGATCGGCACCTACGAGCAGTACTTC. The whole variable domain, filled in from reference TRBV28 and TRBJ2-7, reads DVKVTQSSRYLVKRTGEKVFLECVQDMDHENMFWYRQDPGLGLRLIYFSYDVKMKEKGDIPEGYSVSREKKERFSLILESASTNQTSMYLCASSLIRIGTYEQYFGPGTRLTVT.

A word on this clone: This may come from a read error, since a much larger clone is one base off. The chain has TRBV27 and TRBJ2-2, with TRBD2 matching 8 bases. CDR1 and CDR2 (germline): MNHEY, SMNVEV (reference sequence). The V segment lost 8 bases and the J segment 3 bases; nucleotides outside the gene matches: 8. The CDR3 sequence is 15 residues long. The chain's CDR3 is CASGGRGADTGELFF. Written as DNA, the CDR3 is TGTGCCAGCGGCGGGCGGGGGGCGGACACCGGGGAGCTGTTTTTT.

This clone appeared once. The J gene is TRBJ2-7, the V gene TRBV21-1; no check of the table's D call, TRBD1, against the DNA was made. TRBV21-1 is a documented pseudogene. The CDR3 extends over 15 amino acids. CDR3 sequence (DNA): TGTGCCAGCAGGAGCCGGGACAGCTTTGCCTACGAGCAGTACTTC. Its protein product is CASRSRDSFAYEQYF.

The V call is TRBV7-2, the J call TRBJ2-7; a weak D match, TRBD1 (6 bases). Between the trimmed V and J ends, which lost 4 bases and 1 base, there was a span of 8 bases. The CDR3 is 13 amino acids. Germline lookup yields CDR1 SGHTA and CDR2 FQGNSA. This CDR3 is CASSSQGSYEQYF. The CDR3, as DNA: TGTGCCAGCAGCTCACAGGGATCCTACGAGCAGTACTTC. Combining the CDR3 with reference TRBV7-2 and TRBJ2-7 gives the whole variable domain GAGVSQSPSNKVTEKGKDVELRCDPISGHTALYWYRQSLGQGLEFLIYFQGNSAPDKSGLPSDRFSAERTGGSVSTLTIQRTQQEDSAVYLCASSSQGSYEQYFGPGTRLTVT.

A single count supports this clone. The CDR3 sequence is CASSFSGGGEQFF. CDR3 bases: TGTGCCAGCAGCTTTAGCGGGGGCGGTGAGCAGTTCTTC. The J gene is TRBJ2-1, the V gene TRBV5-4, with 9 bases that match TRBD2. Germline values: CDR1 SGHNT, CDR2 YYREEE (reference sequence). This CDR3 has 13 amino acids. The V segment lost 2 bases and the J segment 9 bases; nucleotides outside the gene matches: 3.

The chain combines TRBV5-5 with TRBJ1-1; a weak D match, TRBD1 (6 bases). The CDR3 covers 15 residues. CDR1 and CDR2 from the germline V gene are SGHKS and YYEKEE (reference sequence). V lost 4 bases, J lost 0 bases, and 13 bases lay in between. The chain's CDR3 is CASSQLQGMNTEAFF. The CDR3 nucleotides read TGTGCCAGCAGCCAACTACAGGGAATGAACACTGAAGCTTTCTTT.

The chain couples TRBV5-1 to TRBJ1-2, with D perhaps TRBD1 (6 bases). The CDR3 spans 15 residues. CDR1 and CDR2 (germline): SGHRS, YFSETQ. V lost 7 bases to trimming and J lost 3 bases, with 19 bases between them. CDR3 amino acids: CASGPRDTTDYGYTF. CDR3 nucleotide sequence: TGCGCCAGCGGACCCCGGGACACGACAGACTATGGCTACACCTTC.

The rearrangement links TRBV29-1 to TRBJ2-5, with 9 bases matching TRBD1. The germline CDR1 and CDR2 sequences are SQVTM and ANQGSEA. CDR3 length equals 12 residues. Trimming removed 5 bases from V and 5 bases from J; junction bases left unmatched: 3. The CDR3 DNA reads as TGCAGCGTTCGGACAGGGGTGGAGACCCAGTACTTC. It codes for CSVRTGVETQYF.

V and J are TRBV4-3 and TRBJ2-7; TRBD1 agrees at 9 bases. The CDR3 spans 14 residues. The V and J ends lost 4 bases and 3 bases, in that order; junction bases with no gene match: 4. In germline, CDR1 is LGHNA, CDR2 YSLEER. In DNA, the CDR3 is TGCGCCAGCAGCCCCGGACAGGGGAGCTACGAGCAGTACTTC. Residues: CASSPGQGSYEQYF.

For the CDR3, the DNA is TGTGCCAGCAGCGTAGGGCCCGCGTTGAGGACTAACTATGGCTACACCTTC. Its protein product is CASSVGPALRTNYGYTF. The chain joins TRBV9 to TRBJ1-2; D gene ambiguous. Trimming cost V 0 bases and J 0 bases, with 15 bases left between them. The germline CDR1 and CDR2 sequences are SGDLS and YYNGEE. CDR3 length: 17 residues.

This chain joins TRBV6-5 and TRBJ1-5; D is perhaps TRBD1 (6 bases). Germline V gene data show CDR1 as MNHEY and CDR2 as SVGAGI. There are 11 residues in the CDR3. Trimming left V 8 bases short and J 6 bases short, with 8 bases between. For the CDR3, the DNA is TGTGCCAGCCTGGGGGCTCAGCCCCAGCATTTT. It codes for CASLGAQPQHF.

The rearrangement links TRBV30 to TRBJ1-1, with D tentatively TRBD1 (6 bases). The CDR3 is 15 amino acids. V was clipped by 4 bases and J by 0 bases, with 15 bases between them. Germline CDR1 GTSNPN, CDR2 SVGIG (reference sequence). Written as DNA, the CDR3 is TGTGCCTGGAACGGCGGGGGCCGCATGAACACTGAAGCTTTCTTT. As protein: CAWNGGGRMNTEAFF.

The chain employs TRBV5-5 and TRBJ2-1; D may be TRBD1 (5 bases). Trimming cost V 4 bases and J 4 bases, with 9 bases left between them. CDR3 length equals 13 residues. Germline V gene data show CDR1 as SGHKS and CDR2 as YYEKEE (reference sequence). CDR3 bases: TGTGCCAGCAGCAACTCAGGGTACAATGAGCAGTTCTTC. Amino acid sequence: CASSNSGYNEQFF.

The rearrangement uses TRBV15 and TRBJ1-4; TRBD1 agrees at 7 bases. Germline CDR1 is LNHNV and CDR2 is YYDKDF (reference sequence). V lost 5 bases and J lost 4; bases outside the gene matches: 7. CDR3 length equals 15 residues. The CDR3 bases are TGTGCCACCAGCGGAAACAGGGGAATTAATGAAAAACTGTTTTTT. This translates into CATSGNRGINEKLFF.

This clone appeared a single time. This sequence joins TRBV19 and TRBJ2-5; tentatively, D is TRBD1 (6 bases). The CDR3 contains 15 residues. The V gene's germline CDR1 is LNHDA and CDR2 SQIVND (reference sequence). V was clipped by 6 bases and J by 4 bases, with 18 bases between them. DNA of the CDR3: TGTGCCAGTAGCGACAGATCAACAGGGAGAGAGACCCAGTACTTC. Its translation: CASSDRSTGRETQYF.

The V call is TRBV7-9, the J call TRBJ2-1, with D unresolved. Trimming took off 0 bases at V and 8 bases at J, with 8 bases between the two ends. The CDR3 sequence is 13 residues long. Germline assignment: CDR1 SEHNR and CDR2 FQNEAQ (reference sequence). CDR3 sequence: CASSLASDYEQFF. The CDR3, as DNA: TGTGCCAGCAGCTTAGCCTCCGACTATGAGCAGTTCTTC.

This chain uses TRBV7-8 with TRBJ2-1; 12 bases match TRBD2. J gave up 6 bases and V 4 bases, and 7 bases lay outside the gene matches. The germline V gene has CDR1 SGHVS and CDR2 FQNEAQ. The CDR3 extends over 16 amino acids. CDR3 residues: CASSYPSGGAGNEQFF. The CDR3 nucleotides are TGTGCCAGCAGCTACCCTAGCGGGGGGGCGGGCAATGAGCAGTTCTTC.

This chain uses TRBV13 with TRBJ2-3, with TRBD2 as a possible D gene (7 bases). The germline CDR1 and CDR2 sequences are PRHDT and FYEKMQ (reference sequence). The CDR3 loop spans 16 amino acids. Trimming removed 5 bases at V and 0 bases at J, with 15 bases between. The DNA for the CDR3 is TGTGCCAGCAGCCAAAAGGGGGGGCTGAGCACAGATACGCAGTATTTT. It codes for CASSQKGGLSTDTQYF.

CDR3 sequence reads: CASSLLGQAGYTF. DNA for the CDR3: TGTGCCAGCAGTTTACTTGGACAGGCTGGCTACACCTTC. The chain links TRBV27 to TRBJ1-2, with 7 nucleotides matching TRBD1. J was trimmed by 7 bases and V by 2 bases; bases with no gene match: 4. Germline-derived CDR1 and CDR2 are MNHEY and SMNVEV (reference sequence). CDR3 length equals 13 residues.

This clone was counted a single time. CDR3 protein: CASSYLPGAQETQYF. For the CDR3, the DNA is TGTGCCAGCAGCTACCTCCCTGGGGCCCAAGAGACCCAGTACTTC. The chain has TRBV7-3 and TRBJ2-5; tentatively, D is TRBD1 (5 bases). The CDR3 sequence is 15 residues long. With 4 bases removed from V and 1 base from J, the gap between germline ends came to 13 bases. Germline V gene lookup returns CDR1 SGHTA and CDR2 FQGTGA.

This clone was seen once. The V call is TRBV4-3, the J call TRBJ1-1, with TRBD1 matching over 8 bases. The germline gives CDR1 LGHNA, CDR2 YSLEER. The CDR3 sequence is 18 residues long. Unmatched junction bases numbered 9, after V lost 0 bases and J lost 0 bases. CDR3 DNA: TGCGCCAGCAGCCAAGATGCGACAGGGGAAGGGATGAACACTGAAGCTTTCTTT. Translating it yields CASSQDATGEGMNTEAFF.

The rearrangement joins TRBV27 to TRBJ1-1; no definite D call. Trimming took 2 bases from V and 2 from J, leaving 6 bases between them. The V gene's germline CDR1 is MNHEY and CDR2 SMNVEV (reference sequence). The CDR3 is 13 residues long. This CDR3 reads CASSLASNTEAFF. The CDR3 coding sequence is TGTGCCAGCAGTTTAGCTAGCAACACTGAAGCTTTCTTT.

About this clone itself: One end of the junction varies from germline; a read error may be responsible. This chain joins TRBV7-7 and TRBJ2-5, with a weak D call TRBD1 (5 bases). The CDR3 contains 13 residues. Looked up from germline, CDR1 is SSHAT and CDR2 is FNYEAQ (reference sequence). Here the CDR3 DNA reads TGTGCTAGCAGCCCGCAGGGTGGGGAGACCCAGTACTTC. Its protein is CASSPQGGETQYF.

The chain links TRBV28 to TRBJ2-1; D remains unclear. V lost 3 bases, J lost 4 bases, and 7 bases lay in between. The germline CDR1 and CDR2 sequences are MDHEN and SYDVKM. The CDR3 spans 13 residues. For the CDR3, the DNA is TGTGCCAGCAGTTTTAACTCTTACAATGAGCAGTTCTTC. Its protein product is CASSFNSYNEQFF.

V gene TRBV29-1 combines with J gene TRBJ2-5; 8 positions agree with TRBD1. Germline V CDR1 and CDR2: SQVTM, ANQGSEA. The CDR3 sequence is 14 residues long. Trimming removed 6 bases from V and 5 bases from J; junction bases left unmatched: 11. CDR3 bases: TGCAGCGTGCTGAGACAGGGGTCAGGGGAGACCCAGTACTTC. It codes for CSVLRQGSGETQYF.

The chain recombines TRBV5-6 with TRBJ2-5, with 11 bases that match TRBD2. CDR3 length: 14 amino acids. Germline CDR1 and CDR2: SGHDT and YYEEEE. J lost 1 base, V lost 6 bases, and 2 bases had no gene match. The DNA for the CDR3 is TGTGCCAGCACCGGGACTAGCGGCCAAGAGACCCAGTACTTC. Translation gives CASTGTSGQETQYF.

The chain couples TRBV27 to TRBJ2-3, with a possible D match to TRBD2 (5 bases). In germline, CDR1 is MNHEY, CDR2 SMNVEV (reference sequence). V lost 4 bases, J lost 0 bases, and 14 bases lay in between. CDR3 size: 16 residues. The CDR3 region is CASSSPSSPSTDTQYF. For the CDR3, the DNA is TGTGCCAGCAGTTCCCCTAGCAGCCCTAGCACAGATACGCAGTATTTT.

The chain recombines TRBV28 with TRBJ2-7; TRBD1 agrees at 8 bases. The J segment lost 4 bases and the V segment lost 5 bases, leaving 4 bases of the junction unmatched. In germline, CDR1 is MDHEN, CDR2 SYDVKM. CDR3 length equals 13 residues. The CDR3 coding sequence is TGTGCCAGCAGTGAAACAGGGGGATACGAGCAGTACTTC. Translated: CASSETGGYEQYF.

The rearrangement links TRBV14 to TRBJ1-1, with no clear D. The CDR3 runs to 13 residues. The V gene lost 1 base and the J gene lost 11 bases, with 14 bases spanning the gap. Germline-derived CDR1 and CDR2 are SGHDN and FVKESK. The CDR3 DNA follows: TGTGCCAGCAGCCAAGGCGGGGTGAAGGTCGCTTTCTTT. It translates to CASSQGGVKVAFF.